What follows describes a single TCR beta chain. Generated by immunoSEQ multiplex PCR, the TCRdb table keeps only in-frame clones and is missing some. The table includes 50,000 or so clones, 70% to 90% detected once. The germline gives CDR1 SGHNT, CDR2 YYREEE (reference sequence). After removal of 0 bases from V and 6 bases from J, the junction contained 11 bases not matched to a gene. The CDR3 runs to 17 residues. This sample was included in a study of radiotherapy plus CTLA-4 blockade in lung cancer. This chain connects TRBV5-4 to TRBJ2-5, with 10 bases identical to TRBD2. The origin of this receptor is a human donor with non-small cell lung cancer whose response to radiotherapy plus ipilimumab could not be evaluated. The sample here was peripheral blood, taken from a patient treated with radiotherapy plus ipilimumab. CDR3 nucleotide sequence: TGTGCCAGCAGCTTGGCCGGAATAGCGGGGGGCCCAAAGACCCAGTACTTC. Translated: CASSLAGIAGGPKTQYF. The whole variable domain, filled in from reference TRBV5-4 and TRBJ2-5, reads ETGVTQSPTHLIKTRGQQVTLRCSSQSGHNTVSWYQQALGQGPQFIFQYYREEENGRGNFPPRFSGLQFPNYSSELNVNALELDDSALYLCASSLAGIAGGPKTQYFGPGTRLLVL.